This T cell receptor (beta chain) is drawn from a study of T cells in localized non-small cell lung cancer. Broader study findings: Higher T cell density in the blood was associated with longer overall survival, whereas higher adjacent-lung clonality associated with shorter survival. A median of approximately 50 of the top 100 tumor clones appeared in adjacent lung, which was paired and uninvolved. Sequence data derive from only one tumor region, so heterogeneity remains possible. Compared with tumor, uninvolved adjacent lung displayed greater T cell clonality, ranking highest overall.

With regard to this clone: Antigen: not known.

This CDR3 has 15 residues. V lost 0 bases, J lost 8 bases, and 2 bases stayed unmatched. CDR1 and CDR2 from the germline V gene are MNHEY and SVGAGI. TCRdb's copy holds only in-frame clones and misses some; the assay was immunoSEQ multiplex PCR. Of about 28,000 clones listed, around 93% are singletons. This specimen was peripheral blood mononuclear cells, taken before any cancer treatment. The clonotype was recovered from a woman aged 35 to 70 with stage III lung adenocarcinoma. This rearrangement joins TRBV6-5 to TRBJ1-4, with TRBD1 matching over 11 bases. The CDR3 is CASSYSGTGGEKLFF. CDR3 coding DNA: TGTGCCAGCAGTTACTCCGGGACAGGGGGAGAAAAACTGTTTTTT.